A single sample is the source of the 6 T cell receptor beta chains below, sequenced in a study of cytomegalovirus exposure and HLA in healthy donors. PCR amplification relied on 60 Vbeta primers (plus 13 Jbeta primers). The assay was immunoSEQ multiplex PCR, and TCRdb's table has in-frame clones only and misses some. In the table there are roughly 130,000 clones, roughly 62% of which are singletons. The specimen was PBMCs. These TCRs come from a man younger than 45 in good health and CMV-seropositive.

The genes are TRBV7-3 and TRBJ1-1; D unresolved. With 5 bases removed from V and 6 bases from J, the gap between germline ends came to 13 bases. The germline V gene has CDR1 SGHTA and CDR2 FQGTGA. The CDR3 is 13 residues long. The CDR3 region is CASSLGGLAEAFF. CDR3 sequence (DNA): TGTGCCAGCAGCCTGGGAGGGTTGGCTGAAGCTTTCTTT.

This rearrangement joins TRBV5-1 to TRBJ1-5, with a tentative D call TRBD1 (6 bases). Between the trimmed V and J ends, which lost 0 bases and 5 bases, there was a span of 15 bases. The CDR3 length is 16 residues. Germline loops: CDR1 SGHRS, CDR2 YFSETQ. CDR3 DNA: TGCGCCAGCAGCTTGGGTCTAGGGGAGGGGGATCAGCCCCAGCATTTT. Encoded protein: CASSLGLGEGDQPQHF.

The J gene is TRBJ2-1, the V gene TRBV7-2; 11 bases line up with TRBD2. V trimming: 5 bases; J trimming: 2 bases; junction bases outside the gene matches: 5. The CDR3 spans 16 residues. Germline CDR1 is SGHTA and CDR2 is FQGNSA. The chain's CDR3 is CASSPPGLAAYNEQFF. The CDR3 DNA reads as TGTGCCAGCAGCCCCCCGGGACTAGCGGCCTACAATGAGCAGTTCTTC.

The chain employs TRBV30 and TRBJ2-6; the D gene is possibly TRBD2 (5 bases). V lost 5 bases to trimming and J lost 4 bases, with 6 bases between them. The CDR3 has 12 amino acids. Looked up from germline, CDR1 is GTSNPN and CDR2 is SVGIG (reference sequence). DNA for the CDR3: TGTGCCTGGCGAGGGGGGGCCAACGTCCTGACTTTC. It specifies CAWRGGANVLTF.

This sequence joins TRBV6-1 and TRBJ1-1; 7 bases map to TRBD1. V was clipped by 5 bases and J by 11 bases; unmatched bases: 8. The CDR3 is 12 amino acids. Germline V lookup: CDR1 MNHNS, CDR2 SASEGT. This CDR3 reads CASSKQGVRAFF. The CDR3 bases are TGTGCCAGCAGTAAGCAGGGGGTGAGGGCTTTCTTT.

This chain joins TRBV6-4 and TRBJ1-1; TRBD1 might be the D (5 bases). Trimming removed 8 bases from V and 3 bases from J, with 28 bases in between. The CDR3 is made up of 18 amino acids. Germline values: CDR1 MRHNA, CDR2 SNTAGT. This chain's CDR3 is CASPRVLTKRDMDTEAFF. The CDR3 region has the DNA TGTGCCAGCCCCAGGGTACTCACAAAGCGCGACATGGACACTGAAGCTTTCTTT.